Reported below is one TCR beta chain. Antigen specificity is unknown. Germline CDR1 and CDR2: LNHNV and YYDKDF (reference sequence). This CDR3 comprises 15 residues. The data were obtained in a study of T cells expressing NK-cell markers. Study-wide context: Source material for TCR beta repertoires consisted of sorted CD3+CD56+NKG2C+, CD3+CD56+NKG2C- and CD3+CD56-NKG2C+ T cells. The authors sequenced eight donors, of whom seven were HCMV-seropositive and one was seronegative.

General study results and limits: These same clonotypes (in several donors) also led the CD3+CD56-NKG2C+ fraction.

One entry per CDR3 protein, without DNA, is what TCRdb gives after re-calling the 5' RACE reads. This sample's clone table lists 450,000 to 600,000 distinct CDR3 sequences. The sequenced sample was blood T cells: a sorted CD56 or NKG2C T cell subset, CD4+ or CD8+ T cells, or bulk PBMC T cells (not recorded which). V and J are TRBV15 and TRBJ2-7; the TCRdb D gene call, TRBD1, has no DNA to confirm it. The clonotype was recovered from a man between 18 and 35 years old in good health. CDR3 residues: CATSRDLDSTYEQYF.